This TCR beta chain was recorded in a study of blood T cell repertoires in COVID-19. Study at large: Sites across the United States, Italy and Spain contributed samples from acute and convalescent COVID-19. Sample material is recorded as cDNA or gDNA derived from T cells, B-cell-depleted T cells, or PBMCs.

This CDR3 has 11 amino acids. Germline lookup yields CDR1 SGHKS and CDR2 YYEKEE (reference sequence). Trimming pared 4 bases from V and 2 bases from J, leaving 3 bases between. As originally analysed: Amplified reference gene primers provided the basis for estimating nucleated cell counts. The protocol was immunoSEQ multiplex PCR, while the TCRdb copy is restricted to in-frame clones and leaves out a portion. V and J calls and clone size come straight from that table; D and trimming were deduced from the DNA. The sample records more than 70,000 clones, 80% to 85% being singletons. The sequencing input was peripheral blood. This TCR derives from a human donor in a cohort sampled during active COVID-19. This chain links TRBV5-5 with TRBJ2-5; D unclear. The CDR3: CASSQQETQYF. In DNA form, the CDR3 reads TGTGCCAGCAGCCAACAAGAGACCCAGTACTTC.